Shown below are 30 T cell receptor beta chains from a single sample sequenced in a study of cytomegalovirus exposure and HLA in healthy donors. PCR was performed using 60 Vbeta and 13 Jbeta primers. Data came from immunoSEQ multiplex PCR; TCRdb stores just in-frame clones and leaves some out. In the table there are approximately 87,000 clones, 84% of which are singletons. The source material was PBMCs. The receptors shown here come from a young woman in good health and CMV-seropositive.

In its sample, this clone was seen once. The chain has TRBV10-3 and TRBJ1-2; 9 bases are shared with TRBD1. Trimming took 9 bases from V and 5 from J; bases not matched to a gene: 10. The CDR3 length is 14 residues. Germline CDR1 is ENHRY and CDR2 is SYGVKD. CDR3 protein: CAISTGGLLYGYTF. The CDR3 nucleotides read TGTGCCATATCCACAGGGGGCCTCTTGTATGGCTACACCTTC.

This chain links TRBV2 with TRBJ1-2; 7 bases match TRBD1. CDR3 length: 18 residues. The junction had 15 bases not matched to a gene; V was cut back by 2 bases and J by 3 bases. Germline V lookup: CDR1 SNHLY, CDR2 FYNNEI. The CDR3 sequence is CASSEPSRQGESDYGYTF. The CDR3 DNA reads as TGTGCCAGCAGTGAACCGAGTCGGCAGGGGGAAAGCGACTATGGCTACACCTTC.

The V call is TRBV7-3, the J call TRBJ2-2; D may be TRBD2 (5 bases). The CDR3 has 15 residues. The germline CDR1 and CDR2 sequences are SGHTA and FQGTGA. V lost 8 bases to trimming and J lost 1 base, with 14 bases between them. In DNA form, the CDR3 reads TGTGCCAGCGGGAGACAACAGCTGAACACCGGGGAGCTGTTTTTT. Residues: CASGRQQLNTGELFF.

This chain connects TRBV25-1 to TRBJ1-4; D is unclear. The CDR3 extends over 12 amino acids. Trimming stripped 3 bases from V and 9 bases from J, with 8 bases between. Germline V gives CDR1 MGHDK, CDR2 SYGVNS. The CDR3 DNA reads TGTGCCAGCAGTGAGACTGTGCAAAAACTGTTTTTT. The encoded protein is CASSETVQKLFF.

CDR3 DNA: TGCGCCAGCAGCTTGCCGGGGCAGGGGGTCTATGGCTACACCTTC. Translation: CASSLPGQGVYGYTF. The chain uses TRBV5-1 and TRBJ1-2, with 7 bases fitting TRBD1. Trimming took 1 base from V and 4 from J; bases not matched to a gene: 7. This CDR3 spans 15 amino acids. The V gene's germline CDR1 is SGHRS and CDR2 YFSETQ. The variable domain in full, completed from reference TRBV5-1 and TRBJ1-2, reads KAGVTQTPRYLIKTRGQQVTLSCSPISGHRSVSWYQQTPGQGLQFLFEYFSETQRNKGNFPGRFSGRQFSNSRSEMNVSTLELGDSALYLCASSLPGQGVYGYTFGSGTRLTVV.

The gene calls are TRBV30 and TRBJ2-7; 8 nucleotides align to TRBD1. This CDR3 region has 13 residues. The V segment lost 5 bases and the J segment 4 bases; nucleotides outside the gene matches: 7. Germline lookup yields CDR1 GTSNPN and CDR2 SVGIG (reference sequence). The CDR3 loop reads CAWDRGRGYEQYF. In DNA, the CDR3 is TGTGCCTGGGACAGGGGAAGAGGGTACGAGCAGTACTTC.

A single count supports this clone. The gene calls are TRBV5-1 and TRBJ2-3; 9 bases map to TRBD1. The CDR3 loop spans 16 amino acids. V gave up 1 base and J gave up 4 bases; unmatched junction bases: 7. The germline gives CDR1 SGHRS, CDR2 YFSETQ. The CDR3 region is CASSLTGTGIADTQYF. CDR3 coding DNA: TGCGCCAGCAGCTTGACCGGGACAGGGATCGCAGATACGCAGTATTTT.

The chain couples TRBV9 to TRBJ2-7; 8 nucleotides agree with TRBD1. Germline V lookup: CDR1 SGDLS, CDR2 YYNGEE. With V trimmed by 4 bases and J by 3 bases, 6 bases remained unmatched. This CDR3 spans 14 amino acids. CDR3 in DNA: TGTGCCAGCAGCCCGGGACAGGTTGGCTACGAGCAGTACTTC. Protein product: CASSPGQVGYEQYF.

The rearrangement joins TRBV6-6 to TRBJ2-7; TRBD2 is a possible D gene (5 bases). Germline loops: CDR1 MNHNY, CDR2 SVGAGI (reference sequence). With 8 bases removed from V and 2 bases from J, the gap between germline ends came to 16 bases. CDR3 length: 14 residues. DNA for the CDR3: TGTGCCAGCGCAGACGGACGGGAAACCTACGAGCAGTACTTC. This codes for CASADGRETYEQYF.

The rearrangement joins TRBV4-1 to TRBJ2-5; D is perhaps TRBD1 (5 bases). CDR3 length: 17 residues. The V gene lost 0 bases and the J gene lost 2 bases, with 16 bases spanning the gap. Germline CDR1 and CDR2: MGHRA and YSYEKL. Here the CDR3 DNA reads TGCGCCAGCAGCCAAGACGGCGACAGAGTGGGGCAAGAGACCCAGTACTTC. Its protein product is CASSQDGDRVGQETQYF.

This rearrangement joins TRBV5-1 to TRBJ2-7, with D tentatively TRBD2 (5 bases). The last part of the DNA fits TRBJ2-1 better; the J call may be wrong. The CDR3 runs 14 residues. Germline CDR1 and CDR2: SGHRS and YFSETQ. Here the CDR3 DNA reads TGCGCCAGCAGCTTGGTCTCTAGCTCTACCGAGCAGTTCTTC. Its protein is CASSLVSSSTEQFF.

This clone was observed a handful of times. V usage is TRBV5-4 and J usage is TRBJ2-1; 9 bases agree with TRBD2. This CDR3 comprises 15 residues. V lost 2 bases and J lost 9; bases outside the gene matches: 9. Germline assignment: CDR1 SGHNT and CDR2 YYREEE (reference sequence). The CDR3 region has the DNA TGTGCCAGCAGCTTAGGGCCTAGCGGGATGGGTGAGCAGTTCTTC. Translated, it gives CASSLGPSGMGEQFF.

The CDR3 DNA reads TGCGCCAGCAGCTTAGGACAGGGGGGAGACACTGAAGCTTTCTTT. Its translation is CASSLGQGGDTEAFF. The V call is TRBV5-1, the J call TRBJ1-1, with 10 positions matching TRBD1. Per the germline V gene, CDR1 is SGHRS and CDR2 is YFSETQ. V was pared by 2 bases and J by 3 bases, with 4 bases of the junction left unmatched. CDR3 size: 15 residues.

The rearrangement joins TRBV6-6 to TRBJ1-3; D uncertain. The germline gives CDR1 MNHNY, CDR2 SVGAGI (reference sequence). The CDR3 consists of 12 residues. The ends were cut back, 8 bases at V and 0 bases at J, with 5 bases in the middle. CDR3 amino acids: CASANSGNTIYF. The CDR3 DNA is TGTGCCAGCGCTAACTCTGGAAACACCATATATTTT.

The genes are TRBV7-3 and TRBJ1-2; 7 nucleotides match TRBD1. V lost 6 bases and J lost 2; bases outside the gene matches: 6. The germline CDR1 and CDR2 sequences are SGHTA and FQGTGA. This CDR3 has 14 residues. The DNA for the CDR3 is TGTGCCAGCAGTGCTGAGACAGGGAACTATGGCTACACCTTC. Translated: CASSAETGNYGYTF.

The chain recombines TRBV5-6 with TRBJ2-7, with a tentative D call TRBD1 (5 bases). This CDR3 is built from 15 residues. CDR1 SGHDT and CDR2 YYEEEE come from the germline V gene. V was cut by 2 bases and J by 0 bases, with 12 bases left in between. Written as DNA, the CDR3 is TGTGCCAGCAGCTTCGGGTCCAGGGTCTCCTACGAGCAGTACTTC. Amino acids: CASSFGSRVSYEQYF.

Note on this clone: The junction departs from the called germline gene at one end, perhaps through a read error. This chain uses TRBV7-7 with TRBJ2-1; TRBD2 agrees at 8 bases. This CDR3 is 14 amino acids long. From germline, CDR1 is SSHAT and CDR2 FNYEAQ (reference sequence). The DNA of the CDR3 is TGTGCTAGCAGCTCGGGGGGGCCCTACAATGAGCAGTTCTTC. Translated, it gives CASSSGGPYNEQFF.

This chain connects TRBV6-5 to TRBJ1-1; the D is unclear. Trimming took 8 bases from V and 0 from J, leaving 13 bases between them. The germline V gene encodes CDR1 MNHEY and CDR2 SVGAGI. The CDR3 spans 14 residues. The CDR3 here is CASALGGMNTEAFF. DNA for the CDR3: TGTGCCAGCGCTCTCGGAGGCATGAACACTGAAGCTTTCTTT.

With respect to this clone: The limits of the CDR3 on the DNA are not certain, so only TCRdb's listed CDR3 is given. The CDR3 here is CASSAFGTGTIIPFF. The chain is built from TRBV6-1 and TRBJ2-1; the D call TRBD1 from the table was never checked on the DNA. Inclusive of both ends, the CDR3 amounts to 15 amino acids. From germline, CDR1 is MNHNS and CDR2 SASEGT.

The chain has TRBV19 and TRBJ1-4, with TRBD1 matching over 8 bases. V lost 6 bases and J lost 11; bases outside the gene matches: 8. CDR1 LNHDA and CDR2 SQIVND come from the germline V gene (reference sequence). The CDR3 length is 13 residues. CDR3 amino acids: CASSRTGSEKLFF. CDR3 coding DNA: TGTGCCAGTAGCCGGACAGGGAGTGAGAAACTGTTTTTT.

The V and J genes are TRBV6-5 and TRBJ1-5, with D possibly matching TRBD1 (5 bases). The CDR3 spans 14 residues. V lost 6 bases to trimming and J lost 4 bases, with 13 bases between them. The germline CDR1 and CDR2 sequences are MNHEY and SVGAGI. This CDR3 reads CASRPSGGNQPQHF. In nucleotides, the CDR3 is TGTGCCAGCAGGCCCTCGGGGGGGAATCAGCCCCAGCATTTT.

This chain links TRBV6-5 with TRBJ2-7; tentatively, D is TRBD2 (7 bases). The CDR3 has 15 residues. Trimming took 6 bases from V and 1 from J, leaving 16 bases between them. Germline values: CDR1 MNHEY, CDR2 SVGAGI. This CDR3 reads CASREGGGWSYEQYF. DNA for the CDR3: TGTGCCAGCAGGGAGGGAGGGGGTTGGTCCTACGAGCAGTACTTC.

V and J are TRBV15 and TRBJ2-7; 8 nucleotides align to TRBD1. This CDR3 contains 15 residues. The junction had 7 bases not matched to a gene; V was cut back by 3 bases and J by 3 bases. The germline V gene has CDR1 LNHNV and CDR2 YYDKDF (reference sequence). CDR3 region: CATSRGGTGYYEQYF. CDR3 DNA: TGTGCCACCAGCAGGGGCGGGACAGGATACTACGAGCAGTACTTC.

V usage is TRBV4-1 and J usage is TRBJ1-2; TRBD1 is a possible D gene (5 bases). The CDR3 loop spans 15 amino acids. In germline, CDR1 is MGHRA, CDR2 YSYEKL. V dropped 1 base and J dropped 2 bases, with 11 bases sitting between them. CDR3 residues: CASSQVQGINYGYTF. Here the CDR3 DNA reads TGCGCCAGCAGCCAAGTCCAGGGAATAAACTATGGCTACACCTTC.

The gene calls are TRBV9 and TRBJ1-2; 7 nucleotides match TRBD1. Looked up from germline, CDR1 is SGDLS and CDR2 is YYNGEE. V shed 8 bases, J shed 6 bases, and the junction held 7 bases outside the gene matches. CDR3 length: 12 residues. The CDR3 region is CASKTGIDGYTF. Here the CDR3 DNA reads TGTGCCAGTAAGACAGGGATTGATGGCTACACCTTC. Looking up the rest from reference TRBV9 and TRBJ1-2 gives the full variable domain: DSGVTQTPKHLITATGQRVTLRCSPRSGDLSVYWYQQSLDQGLQFLIQYYNGEERAKGNILERFSAQQFPDLHSELNLSSLELGDSALYFCASKTGIDGYTFGSGTRLTVV.

The chain joins TRBV18 to TRBJ2-2, with a weak D call TRBD2 (6 bases). The CDR3 is 14 amino acids. The V gene lost 3 bases and the J gene lost 7 bases, with 12 bases spanning the gap. Germline V CDR1 and CDR2: KGHSH, LQKENI. CDR3 sequence reads: CASSPLGLGGELFF. CDR3 nucleotides: TGTGCCAGCTCACCCCTGGGACTTGGCGGGGAGCTGTTTTTT.

The CDR3 loop is CASSLLSSTSGIFDEQYF. DNA for the CDR3: TGTGCCAGCAGTTTATTATCATCGACTAGCGGCATTTTCGACGAGCAGTACTTC. This chain uses TRBV27 with TRBJ2-7; 9 bases agree with TRBD2. Germline CDR1 and CDR2: MNHEY and SMNVEV (reference sequence). The CDR3 runs 18 residues. Trimming cost V 1 base and J 5 bases; bases outside gene matches: 15.

In its sample, this clone was seen a few times. The chain combines TRBV4-1 with TRBJ1-1; TRBD1 aligns across 7 bases. The CDR3 runs to 18 residues. Looked up from germline, CDR1 is MGHRA and CDR2 is YSYEKL. Trimming took 4 bases from V and 1 from J; bases not matched to a gene: 15. The CDR3 reads CASSRSTGTGHGNTEAFF. The CDR3 DNA reads TGCGCCAGCAGCCGGTCGACAGGGACCGGACATGGGAACACTGAAGCTTTCTTT.

The chain carries TRBV7-6 and TRBJ2-7; D remains unclear. The V end lost 4 bases, the J end lost 5 bases, and 6 bases lay between the germline ends. Per the germline V gene, CDR1 is SGHVS and CDR2 is FNYEAQ. The CDR3 consists of 11 residues. The CDR3: CASSSENEQYF. In DNA, the CDR3 is TGTGCCAGCAGCTCAGAAAACGAGCAGTACTTC.

The chain joins TRBV5-8 to TRBJ2-1, with unresolved D. Germline V gene data show CDR1 as SGHTS and CDR2 as YDEGEE. The V gene lost 0 bases and the J gene lost 0 bases, with 13 bases spanning the gap. The CDR3 totals 17 residues. Here the CDR3 reads CASSLELSTDSYNEQFF. CDR3 coding DNA: TGTGCCAGCAGCTTGGAGCTTAGCACCGACTCCTACAATGAGCAGTTCTTC.